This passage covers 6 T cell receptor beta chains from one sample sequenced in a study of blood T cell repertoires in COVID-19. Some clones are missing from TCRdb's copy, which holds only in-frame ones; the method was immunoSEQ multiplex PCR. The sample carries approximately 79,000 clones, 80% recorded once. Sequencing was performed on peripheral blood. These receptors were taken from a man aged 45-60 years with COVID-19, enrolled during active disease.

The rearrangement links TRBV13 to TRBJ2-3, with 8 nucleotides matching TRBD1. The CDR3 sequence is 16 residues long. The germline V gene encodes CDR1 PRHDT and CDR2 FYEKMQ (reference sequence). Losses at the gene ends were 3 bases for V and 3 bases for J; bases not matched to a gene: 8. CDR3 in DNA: TGTGCCAGCAGCTTCAATGGACAGGGCTTAACAGATACGCAGTATTTT. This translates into CASSFNGQGLTDTQYF. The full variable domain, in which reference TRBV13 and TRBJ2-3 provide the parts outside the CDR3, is AAGVIQSPRHLIKEKRETATLKCYPIPRHDTVYWYQQGPGQDPQFLISFYEKMQSDKGSIPDRFSAQQFSDYHSELNMSSLELGDSALYFCASSFNGQGLTDTQYFGPGTRLTVL.

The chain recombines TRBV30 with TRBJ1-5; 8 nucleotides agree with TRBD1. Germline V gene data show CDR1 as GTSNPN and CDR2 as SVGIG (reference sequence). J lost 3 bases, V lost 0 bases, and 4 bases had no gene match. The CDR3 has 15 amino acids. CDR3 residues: CAWSVDRGYNQPQHF. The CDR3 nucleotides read TGTGCCTGGAGTGTCGACAGGGGTTACAATCAGCCCCAGCATTTT. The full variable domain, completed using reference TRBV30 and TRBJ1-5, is SQTIHQWPATLVQPVGSPLSLECTVEGTSNPNLYWYRQAAGRGLQLLFYSVGIGQISSEVPQNLSASRPQDRQFILSSKKLLLSDSGFYLCAWSVDRGYNQPQHFGDGTRLSIL.

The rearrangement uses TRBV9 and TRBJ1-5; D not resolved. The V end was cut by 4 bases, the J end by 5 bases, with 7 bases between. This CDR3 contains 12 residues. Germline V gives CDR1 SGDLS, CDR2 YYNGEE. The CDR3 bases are TGTGCCAGCAGCCCGAGGGATCAGCCCCAGCATTTT. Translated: CASSPRDQPQHF.

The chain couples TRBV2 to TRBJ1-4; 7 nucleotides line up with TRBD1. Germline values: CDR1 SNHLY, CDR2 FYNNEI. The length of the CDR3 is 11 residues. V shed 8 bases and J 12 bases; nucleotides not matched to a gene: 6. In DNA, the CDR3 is TGTGCCAGCCGACAGGGCGCGGAACTGTTTTTT. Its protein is CASRQGAELFF.

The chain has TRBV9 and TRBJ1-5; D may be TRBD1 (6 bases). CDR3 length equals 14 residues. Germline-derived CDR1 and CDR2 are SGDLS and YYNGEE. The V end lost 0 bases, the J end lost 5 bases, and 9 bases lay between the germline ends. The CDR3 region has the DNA TGTGCCAGCAGCGTAGGACAGGTCGATCAGCCCCAGCATTTT. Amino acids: CASSVGQVDQPQHF.

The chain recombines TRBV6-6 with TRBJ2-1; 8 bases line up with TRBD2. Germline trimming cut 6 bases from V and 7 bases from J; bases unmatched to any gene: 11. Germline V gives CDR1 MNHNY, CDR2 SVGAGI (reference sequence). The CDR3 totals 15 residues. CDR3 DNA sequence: TGTGCCAGCAGGGACTCGGGGGGGAGTGAGAATGAGCAGTTCTTC. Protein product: CASRDSGGSENEQFF.